This TCR beta chain was identified during a study of blood T cells in healthy people across ages (dated by TCRdb to between 2015 and 2016). With regard to the full study: In model experiments, template switching captured roughly one uniquely barcoded TCR beta cDNA molecule for every two T cells. To track age-related changes in TCR beta repertoire diversity, the study relied on deep sequencing normalized with unique cDNA molecular identifiers. Donors were grouped into four age groups: young (average 16 years), middle-aged (39), aged (around 56) and long-lived (over 80). To avoid experimental bias, donors of different ages were distributed randomly across sequencing lanes. For two donors (one aged 18 to 29 and one aged 80 or older), the study analyzed two additional independent replicas of 1 million unique cDNA reads from the same blood draw.

The library was made by 5' RACE. The instrument given in TCRdb is Illumina HiSeq 2500. A second about 7 to 12 cycle PCR used a sample-barcoded 5' primer and a J-beta primer mix. Each TCR beta cDNA molecule received a unique molecular identifier from a template-switch 5' adaptor carrying 12 random nucleotides. At least 2.5 million CDR3-containing paired-end reads were obtained from each sample. First-strand cDNA was synthesized from all RNA with the Mint cDNA synthesis kit, primed by a TRBC-specific oligonucleotide. Following uracil-DNA glycosylase treatment, all cDNA underwent a first 18-cycle PCR with the universal primers M1SS and BC2_uni_R. In the source study's methods: Normalization of each sample was performed by random selection of 1 million high-quality reads, each carrying a distinct molecular identifier. Instead of being binned into consensus sequences, reads with shared molecular identifiers were discarded. CDR3 identification, clonotype clustering and error correction used MiTCR with a Q25 quality threshold and the strictest error-elimination algorithm. Lower-bound total TCR beta diversity was estimated with a nonparametric unseen species model using Euler transformation. The raw public reads went through TCRdb reprocessing: fastp at Q25, MiXCR clone calling, in-frame beta chains kept. Identical CDR3 proteins give one entry, which carries the most common genes and DNA. The authors' filters were not applied to this entry. The sample table lists about 780,000 distinct CDR3 sequences, about half of them with a count of one. Roughly 18% of the sample goes to the ten largest clones.

Donors were 40 or so systemically healthy Caucasian individuals from Russia aged roughly 6 to 90 years. Each donor gave approximately 9.3 milliliters of peripheral blood, collected into EDTA-treated Vacutainer tubes. Ficoll-Paque density-gradient centrifugation was used to isolate PBMCs, with at least 6 million per sample. Total RNA, at least 5 micrograms per sample, was extracted from PBMCs with Trizol reagent. Naive CD45RAhigh/CD27high T cell percentages were measured by flow cytometry on a PBMC aliquot from every donor. From cysteine to phenylalanine, the CDR3 is 14 amino acids long. The sequence is cut down to CDR3 DNA, 42 bases in frame from base 1. Remarks on this clonotype: This clone's antigen is unknown. One end of the junction fails to match germline, which may point to a read error.

The investigation overall reported the following: A strong correlation was found between observed TCR beta diversity and the percentage of naive T cells measured by flow cytometry. Because the CMV infection status of the donors was unknown, age-related changes in expanded clonotypes may potentially have been confounded. Estimates of total diversity based on one million sequenced T cells were considered lower bounds and underestimates. Since profiling was done on bulk unsorted PBMCs, naive and antigen-experienced compartments could not be conclusively compared. As age increased, observed TCR beta diversity per million T cells dropped in a roughly linear way, and a significant reduction was already evident by age about 40. Compared with the aged group, the long-lived group had more naive CD4+ T cells, fewer expanded clones and increased TCR diversity, suggesting age selection.

This chain is built from TRBV12-3 or TRBV12-4 and TRBJ2-5, with 15 bases aligning to TRBD2. Sequenced: blood. The clonotype comes from a man older than 75 in good health. The base sequence is TGTGCCATAGGACTAGCGGGAGGGTGGGAGACCCTGTACTTC. It specifies CAIGLAGGWETLYF.